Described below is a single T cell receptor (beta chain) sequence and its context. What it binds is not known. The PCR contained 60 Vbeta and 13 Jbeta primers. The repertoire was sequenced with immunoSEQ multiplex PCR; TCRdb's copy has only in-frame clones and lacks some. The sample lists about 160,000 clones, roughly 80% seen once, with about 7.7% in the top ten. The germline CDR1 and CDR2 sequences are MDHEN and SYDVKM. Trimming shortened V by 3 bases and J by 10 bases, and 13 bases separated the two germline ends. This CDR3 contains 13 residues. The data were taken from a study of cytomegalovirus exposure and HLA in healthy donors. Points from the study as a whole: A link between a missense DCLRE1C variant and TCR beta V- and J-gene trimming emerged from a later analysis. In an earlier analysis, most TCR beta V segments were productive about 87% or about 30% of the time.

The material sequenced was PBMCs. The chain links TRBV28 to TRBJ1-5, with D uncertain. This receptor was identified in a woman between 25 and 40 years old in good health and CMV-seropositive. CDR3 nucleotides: TGTGCCAGCAGTTTTGGGGAGTTGCTACCCCAGCATTTT. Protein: CASSFGELLPQHF.